Shown below are 19 T cell receptor beta chains from a single sample sequenced in a study of vaccination and CD4 T cells after COVID-19. CD4+ T cells that had been cultured provided DNA sequenced with the Oncomine TCR Beta short-read assay. TCRdb re-derived calls from the PCR reads in MiXCR, one entry per CDR3 protein. The table lists roughly 15,000 distinct CDR3 sequences, around 48% of them singletons. These receptors' antigens are unknown. The treatment: approximately 9-day PBMC culture with coronavirus spike peptide pools or control peptides (ViraFEST assay). What was sequenced was CD4+ T cells from blood, cultured in vitro. All receptors derive from a human donor who had recovered from COVID-19.

There are a few counts of this clonotype. This chain joins TRBV24-1 and TRBJ2-3; D is undetermined. V lost 0 bases to trimming and J lost 0 bases, with 9 bases between them. CDR3 length: 16 residues. Germline loops: CDR1 KGHDR, CDR2 SFDVKD. The CDR3 is CATSDLLSGSTDTQYF. In nucleotides, the CDR3 is TGTGCCACCAGTGATTTGCTGTCAGGTAGCACAGATACGCAGTATTTT.

The chain couples TRBV14 to TRBJ2-1; TRBD1 matches 8 bases. Germline V gives CDR1 SGHDN, CDR2 FVKESK. V lost 0 bases to trimming and J lost 4 bases; unmatched junction nucleotides: 5. The CDR3 loop spans 16 amino acids. In nucleotides, the CDR3 is TGTGCCAGCAGCCAAGATTTCGGACAGGGATACAATGAGCAGTTCTTC. Translating gives CASSQDFGQGYNEQFF. The full variable domain, its missing parts supplied by reference TRBV14 and TRBJ2-1, is EAGVTQFPSHSVIEKGQTVTLRCDPISGHDNLYWYRRVMGKEIKFLLHFVKESKQDESGMPNNRFLAERTGGTYSTLKVQPAELEDSGVYFCASSQDFGQGYNEQFFGPGTRLTVL.

The chain uses TRBV6-1 and TRBJ2-1, with 8 bases identical to TRBD2. Germline CDR1 is MNHNS and CDR2 is SASEGT. The CDR3 runs 14 residues. The J segment lost 4 bases and the V segment lost 6 bases, leaving 5 bases of the junction unmatched. The CDR3 sequence is CASRKAGVYNEQFF. CDR3 nucleotides: TGTGCCAGCAGGAAAGCGGGGGTATACAATGAGCAGTTCTTC.

The rearrangement links TRBV6-1 to TRBJ1-5, with D possibly TRBD1 on 5 matching bases. This CDR3 comprises 15 residues. V dropped 1 base and J dropped 6 bases, with 13 bases sitting between them. Germline CDR1 MNHNS, CDR2 SASEGT. The CDR3 DNA follows: TGTGCCAGCAGTGAAGGGGGGGGAGGTAGTCAGCCCCAGCATTTT. This sequence encodes CASSEGGGGSQPQHF.

The count of this clonotype is one. J is TRBJ2-3 and V is TRBV11-3, with D possibly being TRBD2 (5 bases). V lost 5 bases and J 2 bases, leaving 14 bases between the germline ends. The length of the CDR3 is 15 residues. Germline V gives CDR1 SGHNT, CDR2 YENEEA. In DNA, the CDR3 is TGTGCCAGCAGCCCCAGAGCAGCGGCCACAGATACGCAGTATTTT. Amino acid sequence: CASSPRAAATDTQYF. The complete variable domain, with remaining parts taken from reference TRBV11-3 and TRBJ2-3, reads EAGVVQSPRYKIIEKKQPVAFWCNPISGHNTLYWYLQNLGQGPELLIRYENEEAVDDSQLPKDRFSAERLKGVDSTLKIQPAELGDSAVYLCASSPRAAATDTQYFGPGTRLTVL.

The rearrangement links TRBV7-9 to TRBJ2-2; 8 bases are a match to TRBD2. The CDR3 is 14 residues long. V was pared by 7 bases and J by 6 bases, with 7 bases of the junction left unmatched. The germline gives CDR1 SEHNR, CDR2 FQNEAQ (reference sequence). The CDR3 DNA reads as TGTGCCAGCACCGGCGGGGGGAGTTCCGGGGAGCTGTTTTTT. Encoded protein: CASTGGGSSGELFF.

The V gene is TRBV6-1, the J gene TRBJ2-3; D gene unclear. Germline CDR1 is MNHNS and CDR2 is SASEGT. The CDR3 has 12 residues. V was trimmed by 4 bases and J by 3 bases, leaving 5 bases between them. The CDR3: CASSGTTDTQYF. DNA of the CDR3: TGTGCCAGCAGTGGCACTACAGATACGCAGTATTTT.

The chain carries TRBV12-3 or TRBV12-4 and TRBJ2-2; D is possibly TRBD1 (6 bases). CDR3 length: 16 amino acids. V lost 6 bases and J lost 4, with 18 bases in between. Here the CDR3 reads CASRPVGTTVTGELFF. CDR3 nucleotides: TGTGCCAGCAGACCCGTGGGGACAACGGTCACCGGGGAGCTGTTTTTT.

This clonotype has a single count. The V call is TRBV10-3, the J call TRBJ1-1, with a weak D call TRBD1 (5 bases). Per the germline V gene, CDR1 is ENHRY and CDR2 is SYGVKD. V was clipped by 9 bases and J by 3 bases, with 11 bases between them. This CDR3 region has 12 residues. The CDR3 loop is CAIRGSDTEAFF. CDR3 bases: TGTGCCATTAGGGGTAGCGACACTGAAGCTTTCTTT.

The chain employs TRBV7-2 and TRBJ1-2, with a weak D call TRBD1 (5 bases). The CDR3 sequence is 12 residues long. V lost 5 bases, J lost 8 bases, and 12 bases lay in between. Germline V gives CDR1 SGHTA, CDR2 FQGNSA. The chain's CDR3 is CASSHTGGGYTF. CDR3 DNA sequence: TGTGCCAGCAGCCACACCGGGGGAGGCTACACCTTC.

This clonotype is a singleton in its sample. This rearrangement joins TRBV12-3 or TRBV12-4 to TRBJ2-7; tentative D call: TRBD1 (6 bases). This CDR3 region has 11 residues. V was pared by 7 bases and J by 7 bases, with 11 bases between. The CDR3 bases are TGTGCCAGCACGCAGGGGTGGGAGCAGTACTTC. Translated, it gives CASTQGWEQYF.

The chain links TRBV5-4 to TRBJ2-7; D possibly corresponds to TRBD2 (5 bases). The CDR3 is 17 amino acids. Deletions cut 1 base from V and 6 bases from J, with 23 bases between. CDR1 and CDR2 (germline): SGHNT, YYREEE (reference sequence). The CDR3 region is CASSLSINVGLPGEQYF. The CDR3 region has the DNA TGTGCCAGCAGCTTGTCAATTAACGTCGGACTCCCGGGCGAGCAGTACTTC.

The chain is built from TRBV24-1 and TRBJ2-5; 8 bases are shared with TRBD2. The CDR3 extends over 16 amino acids. Germline values: CDR1 KGHDR, CDR2 SFDVKD. J lost 2 bases, V lost 3 bases, and 7 bases had no gene match. CDR3 protein: CATSDPAGTRQETQYF. The CDR3 region has the DNA TGTGCCACCAGTGATCCTGCGGGGACTAGGCAAGAGACCCAGTACTTC.

This chain connects TRBV5-5 to TRBJ2-7; 10 nucleotides match TRBD1. The CDR3 runs to 17 residues. From germline, CDR1 is SGHKS and CDR2 YYEKEE (reference sequence). Germline trimming cut 4 bases from V and 2 bases from J; bases unmatched to any gene: 12. The CDR3 DNA follows: TGTGCCAGCAGCCGTTTACTGGGACAGGGGAAGACCTACGAGCAGTACTTC. As protein: CASSRLLGQGKTYEQYF. Full variable domain (remainder filled in from reference TRBV5-5 and TRBJ2-7): DAGVTQSPTHLIKTRGQQVTLRCSPISGHKSVSWYQQVLGQGPQFIFQYYEKEERGRGNFPDRFSARQFPNYSSELNVNALLLGDSALYLCASSRLLGQGKTYEQYFGPGTRLTVT.

The CDR3 DNA is TGTGCCAGCAGCTCGACGCGACAAGCGGGAACTTGGTTAGAGACCCAGTACTTC. Protein sequence: CASSSTRQAGTWLETQYF. The chain uses TRBV7-9 and TRBJ2-5, with 7 bases aligning to TRBD2. In germline, CDR1 is SEHNR, CDR2 FQNEAQ (reference sequence). V lost 4 bases to trimming and J lost 4 bases; unmatched junction nucleotides: 18. This CDR3 has 18 amino acids.

The chain links TRBV7-2 to TRBJ1-2; D is unresolved. CDR3 length: 13 residues. Deletions cut 5 bases from V and 8 bases from J, with 15 bases between. Germline lookup yields CDR1 SGHTA and CDR2 FQGNSA. CDR3 in DNA: TGTGCCAGCAGCCTTACAGAGGTCGGGGGCTACACCTTC. As protein: CASSLTEVGGYTF.

This clonotype is medium-sized within its sample. The chain has TRBV15 and TRBJ2-1; 11 bases agree with TRBD2. CDR1 LNHNV and CDR2 YYDKDF come from the germline V gene (reference sequence). J gave up 12 bases and V 0 bases, and 7 bases lay outside the gene matches. This CDR3 is built from 15 residues. CDR3 DNA: TGTGCCACCAGCAGAGAACTAGCGGGGGTGTGGTCGCAGTTCTTC. It translates to CATSRELAGVWSQFF. The full variable domain, rest sourced from reference TRBV15 and TRBJ2-1, is DAMVIQNPRYQVTQFGKPVTLSCSQTLNHNVMYWYQQKSSQAPKLLFHYYDKDFNNEADTPDNFQSRRPNTSFCFLDIRSPGLGDTAMYLCATSRELAGVWSQFFGPGTRLTVL.

This sequence joins TRBV23-1 and TRBJ2-7; the D call may be TRBD1 or TRBD2 (5 bases each). TRBV23-1 counts as an open reading frame of uncertain function. The CDR3 length is 15 residues. Deletions cut 2 bases from V and 3 bases from J, with 14 bases between. This chain's CDR3 is CASSQARDGDYEQYF. In DNA form, the CDR3 reads TGCGCCAGCAGTCAAGCCCGGGACGGTGACTACGAGCAGTACTTC.

The rearrangement uses TRBV11-2 and TRBJ2-2, with D possibly being TRBD1 or TRBD2 (5 bases each). CDR1 is SGHAT, CDR2 FQNNGV, per germline. Between the trimmed V and J ends, which lost 5 bases and 6 bases, there was a span of 16 bases. This CDR3 is 15 amino acids long. The CDR3 region has the DNA TGTGCCAGCAGCCTAGCCCAGGGTTGGTCCGGGGAGCTGTTTTTT. This translates into CASSLAQGWSGELFF.